The clone carrying this T cell receptor beta chain was found once. Its antigen is unidentified. The sample is drawn from a study of T cell repertoires in cytomegalovirus infection. Study-level information: Public TCR beta signature analysis indicated the presence of both CMV infection and matching HLA type. Overall study findings and caveats: The response measured ex vivo was dominated by TCR beta clonotypes (HLA-C-restricted and CMV-specific). Summed public TCR beta family frequency identified CMV carriers bearing the relevant HLA.

TCRdb itself ran the reads through MiXCR, one entry per CDR3 protein. The sample shows around 250,000 distinct CDR3 sequences, approximately 15% of them seen only once. The material sequenced was CD8+ T cells from PBMCs. The clonotype comes from a human donor in good health (CMV status not recorded). Some clones in this sample may be carry-over from other donors' samples.

CDR3 sequence: CASSLHSGRKAYEQYF. The CDR3 DNA sequence: TGTGCCAGCAGCTTACATTCAGGGCGAAAAGCCTACGAGCAGTACTTC. This sequence joins TRBV5-5 and TRBJ2-7, with a possible D match to TRBD1 (5 bases). V gave up 2 bases and J gave up 2 bases, with 17 bases separating them. Germline CDR1 is SGHKS and CDR2 is YYEKEE (reference sequence). The CDR3 loop spans 16 amino acids.